This entry lists 13 T cell receptor beta chains sequenced from one sample in a study of radiotherapy plus CTLA-4 blockade in lung cancer. Sequencing was performed with immunoSEQ multiplex PCR; in TCRdb, only in-frame clones are kept and a portion is missing. The repertoire holds 65,000 to 95,000 clones, with approximately 86% as singletons. The sequences come from peripheral blood, collected from a patient treated with radiotherapy plus ipilimumab. Source of these receptors: a human donor with non-small cell lung cancer who had stable disease on radiotherapy plus ipilimumab.

V is TRBV6-4 and J is TRBJ2-2, with 10 bases identical to TRBD1. Trimming took 6 bases from V and 6 from J; bases not matched to a gene: 7. The CDR3 is made up of 15 amino acids. CDR1 and CDR2 (germline): MRHNA, SNTAGT. The CDR3 here is CASRRDRGIAGELFF. DNA of the CDR3: TGTGCCAGCAGAAGGGACAGGGGAATCGCCGGGGAGCTGTTTTTT.

The chain has TRBV18 and TRBJ1-1; D is unclear. This CDR3 spans 15 amino acids. V shed 7 bases and J shed 3 bases, with 18 bases lying between them. Germline CDR1 is KGHSH and CDR2 is LQKENI. Here the CDR3 reads CASLPQRARDTEAFF. The CDR3 DNA follows: TGTGCCAGCTTGCCCCAGAGGGCTAGGGACACTGAAGCTTTCTTT.

This clone was picked up a small number of times. This sequence joins TRBV5-5 and TRBJ2-7; D possibly corresponds to TRBD1 (6 bases). The CDR3 is made up of 14 amino acids. V was cut by 3 bases and J by 2 bases, with 12 bases left in between. From germline, CDR1 is SGHKS and CDR2 YYEKEE (reference sequence). The CDR3 DNA is TGTGCCAGCAGCTCAGGGGTGGGCCCCTACGAGCAGTACTTC. Translating it yields CASSSGVGPYEQYF.

This chain links TRBV4-2 with TRBJ2-2; unclear D gene. The CDR3 contains 16 residues. The germline V gene has CDR1 LGHNA and CDR2 YNFKEQ. V gave up 1 base and J gave up 2 bases, with 11 bases separating them. CDR3 sequence: CASSQVRAFNTGELFF. CDR3 coding DNA: TGTGCCAGCAGCCAAGTAAGGGCCTTTAACACCGGGGAGCTGTTTTTT.

CDR3 bases: TGCGCCAGCAGCTTGGGGGCAGGGACCACCTACGAGCAGTACTTC. Its protein is CASSLGAGTTYEQYF. This chain connects TRBV5-1 to TRBJ2-7; D is possibly TRBD1 or TRBD2 (5 bases each). CDR1 is SGHRS, CDR2 YFSETQ, per germline. This CDR3 has 15 residues. V was pared by 0 bases and J by 2 bases, with 12 bases between.

This chain connects TRBV21-1 to TRBJ1-5; TRBD1, the D gene given by the table, was not confirmed from the DNA. TRBV21-1 is labeled a pseudogene. This CDR3 comprises 13 residues. CDR3 in DNA: TGTGCCACAACAGGGCTCGGTTATCAGCCCCAGCATTTT. This codes for CATTGLGYQPQHF.

The chain carries TRBV6-1 and TRBJ1-2; D might be TRBD1 (5 bases). The V end was cut by 3 bases, the J end by 8 bases, with 13 bases between. The CDR3 is 13 residues long. The germline V gene has CDR1 MNHNS and CDR2 SASEGT. CDR3 DNA sequence: TGTGCCAGCAGTGATACGGGGGGTAACGGCTACACCTTC. Protein: CASSDTGGNGYTF.

The chain joins TRBV15 to TRBJ1-4; D is unresolved. V gave up 5 bases and J gave up 10 bases, with 20 bases separating them. Germline CDR1 is LNHNV and CDR2 is YYDKDF (reference sequence). The CDR3 spans 15 residues. CDR3 region: CATSEDPAGSAKLFF. The CDR3 nucleotides are TGTGCCACCAGCGAGGATCCGGCGGGTTCGGCAAAACTGTTTTTT.

As concerns this clone: Sequence at one end of the junction differs from germline and may be a read error. The chain carries TRBV27 and TRBJ2-3, with D maybe TRBD1 (6 bases). The germline V gene encodes CDR1 MNHEY and CDR2 SMNVEV (reference sequence). CDR3 length: 14 residues. The CDR3 DNA is TGTGCCAGCAGTACATCGACAGGTACAGGTACGCAGTATTTT. This codes for CASSTSTGTGTQYF.

The chain combines TRBV5-4 with TRBJ1-1, with TRBD1 as a possible D gene (5 bases). Between the trimmed V and J ends, which lost 3 bases and 0 bases, there was a span of 15 bases. CDR3 length: 16 amino acids. From germline, CDR1 is SGHNT and CDR2 YYREEE (reference sequence). As DNA, the CDR3 is TGTGCCAGCAGCTCGGAGGCCCGGACATTGAACACTGAAGCTTTCTTT. Residues: CASSSEARTLNTEAFF.

The chain uses TRBV10-2 and TRBJ1-5; D call uncertain. With 3 bases removed from V and 4 bases from J, the gap between germline ends came to 13 bases. The germline gives CDR1 WSHSY, CDR2 SAAADI. The CDR3 length is 15 residues. Here the CDR3 reads CASSEGRILNQPQHF. CDR3 nucleotides: TGCGCCAGCAGTGAAGGACGGATCCTTAATCAGCCCCAGCATTTT.

This chain uses TRBV7-2 with TRBJ1-2; weak D call: TRBD1 (6 bases). V was shortened by 5 bases and J by 2 bases, with 9 bases between the two germline ends. Germline lookup yields CDR1 SGHTA and CDR2 FQGNSA. CDR3 size: 13 residues. The DNA of the CDR3 is TGTGCCAGCAGCCGTACAGGGAACTATGGCTACACCTTC. Residues: CASSRTGNYGYTF. Variable domain in full (rest from reference TRBV7-2 and TRBJ1-2): GAGVSQSPSNKVTEKGKDVELRCDPISGHTALYWYRQSLGQGLEFLIYFQGNSAPDKSGLPSDRFSAERTGGSVSTLTIQRTQQEDSAVYLCASSRTGNYGYTFGSGTRLTVV.

The chain is built from TRBV5-1 and TRBJ1-2; 9 bases are shared with TRBD1. After removal of 2 bases from V and 7 bases from J, the junction contained 3 bases not matched to a gene. From germline, CDR1 is SGHRS and CDR2 YFSETQ. This CDR3 region has 13 residues. CDR3 residues: CASSLGQGSGYTF. In DNA, the CDR3 is TGCGCCAGCAGCTTAGGACAGGGGTCTGGCTACACCTTC. Combining the CDR3 with reference TRBV5-1 and TRBJ1-2 gives the whole variable domain KAGVTQTPRYLIKTRGQQVTLSCSPISGHRSVSWYQQTPGQGLQFLFEYFSETQRNKGNFPGRFSGRQFSNSRSEMNVSTLELGDSALYLCASSLGQGSGYTFGSGTRLTVV.